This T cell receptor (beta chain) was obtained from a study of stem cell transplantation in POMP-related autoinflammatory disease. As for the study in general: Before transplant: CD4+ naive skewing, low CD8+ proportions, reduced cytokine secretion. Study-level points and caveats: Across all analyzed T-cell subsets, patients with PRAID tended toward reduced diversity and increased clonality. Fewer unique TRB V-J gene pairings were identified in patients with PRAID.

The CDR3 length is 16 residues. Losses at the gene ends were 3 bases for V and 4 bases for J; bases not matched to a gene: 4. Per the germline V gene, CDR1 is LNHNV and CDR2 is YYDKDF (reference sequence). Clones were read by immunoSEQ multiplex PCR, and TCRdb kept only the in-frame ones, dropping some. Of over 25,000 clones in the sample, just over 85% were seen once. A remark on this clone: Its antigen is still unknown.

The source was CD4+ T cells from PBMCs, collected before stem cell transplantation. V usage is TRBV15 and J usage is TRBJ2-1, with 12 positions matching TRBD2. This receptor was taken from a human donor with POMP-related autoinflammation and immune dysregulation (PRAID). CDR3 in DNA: TGTGCCACCAGCAGGAGGACTAGCGGGGCTTACAATGAGCAGTTCTTC. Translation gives CATSRRTSGAYNEQFF.